Below, 16 T cell receptor beta chains from the same sample are listed, as sequenced in a study of CD8 T cells in Susac syndrome. It was with random hexamers that 0.5 to 1 ug RNA was reverse transcribed. TCRdb reprocessed the immunoSEQ multiplex PCR reads with MiXCR, giving one entry per CDR3 protein. The sample yields 100,000 or so distinct CDR3 sequences, around 95% seen once. Sequencing was carried out using CD8+ T cells from PBMCs. These receptors were taken from a human donor with Susac syndrome.

The gene calls are TRBV6-7 and TRBJ2-7; perhaps TRBD2 as D (6 bases). TRBV6-7 carries the ORF label, with uncertain function. The CDR3 has 14 residues. Trimming removed 6 bases at V and 2 bases at J, with 14 bases between. The CDR3 loop is CASSDPREAYEQYF. CDR3 DNA sequence: TGTGCCAGCAGCGACCCCAGGGAGGCCTACGAGCAGTACTTC.

The rearrangement uses TRBV2 and TRBJ1-2; the D is unclear. The CDR3 loop spans 14 amino acids. Germline CDR1 reads SNHLY; CDR2 reads FYNNEI. V was clipped by 6 bases and J by 2 bases, with 13 bases between them. CDR3 in amino acids: CASSNDLDNYGYTF. In DNA, the CDR3 is TGTGCCAGCAGCAATGATCTTGACAACTATGGCTACACCTTC.

The chain has TRBV20-1 and TRBJ1-2, with 7 bases aligning to TRBD1. Germline V gene data show CDR1 as DFQATT and CDR2 as SNEGSKA (reference sequence). V gave up 3 bases and J gave up 5 bases; unmatched junction bases: 6. The CDR3 has 13 amino acids. The CDR3 here is CSARVGTAYGYTF. The CDR3 DNA is TGCAGTGCTAGGGTCGGGACAGCGTATGGCTACACCTTC.

This chain uses TRBV7-9 with TRBJ1-1; D gene unclear. The CDR3 spans 16 residues. Trimming pared 4 bases from V and 0 bases from J, leaving 15 bases between. The V gene's germline CDR1 is SEHNR and CDR2 FQNEAQ (reference sequence). DNA of the CDR3: TGTGCCAGCAGCTCACCAGGTGGGGTTGTGAACACTGAAGCTTTCTTT. Translation gives CASSSPGGVVNTEAFF.

The rearrangement links TRBV15 to TRBJ2-7, with unresolved D. This CDR3 has 16 residues. With 0 bases removed from V and 1 base from J, the gap between germline ends came to 13 bases. Germline values: CDR1 LNHNV, CDR2 YYDKDF (reference sequence). The CDR3 region is CATSRDRGESSYEQYF. The CDR3 DNA follows: TGTGCCACCAGCAGAGATAGAGGCGAATCGTCCTACGAGCAGTACTTC.

This rearrangement joins TRBV7-8 to TRBJ2-7; D is unclear. Germline CDR1 SGHVS, CDR2 FQNEAQ. V gave up 7 bases and J gave up 0 bases, with 10 bases separating them. The CDR3 is 13 residues long. The CDR3 protein is CASTELSSYEQYF. Here the CDR3 DNA reads TGTGCCAGCACCGAGCTAAGCTCCTACGAGCAGTACTTC. Full variable domain (outside the CDR3, taken from reference TRBV7-8 and TRBJ2-7): GAGVSQSPRYKVAKRGQDVALRCDPISGHVSLFWYQQALGQGPEFLTYFQNEAQLDKSGLPSDRFFAERPEGSVSTLKIQRTQQEDSAVYLCASTELSSYEQYFGPGTRLTVT.

The gene calls are TRBV29-1 and TRBJ2-1; 9 nucleotides agree with TRBD2. The CDR3 runs to 15 residues. J lost 0 bases, V lost 5 bases, and 5 bases had no gene match. Per the germline V gene, CDR1 is SQVTM and CDR2 is ANQGSEA. As DNA, the CDR3 is TGCAGCGTTCCCAGCGGGGGGTCCTCCTACAATGAGCAGTTCTTC. Protein: CSVPSGGSSYNEQFF.

This chain joins TRBV6-2 or TRBV6-3 and TRBJ1-6; 12 bases match TRBD1. This CDR3 comprises 14 residues. V lost 5 bases and J lost 10; bases outside the gene matches: 3. Germline CDR1 is MNHEY and CDR2 is SVGEGT. CDR3 sequence reads: CASSRDRGLSPLHF. The CDR3 nucleotides read TGTGCCAGCAGTAGGGACAGGGGGCTGTCACCCCTCCACTTT.

V is TRBV4-1 and J is TRBJ1-2; D perhaps matches TRBD1 (6 bases). V was trimmed by 3 bases and J by 1 base, leaving 15 bases between them. This CDR3 region has 16 residues. Germline CDR1 reads MGHRA; CDR2 reads YSYEKL. CDR3 bases: TGCGCCAGCAGCCAGGCACAGGGTAGGAATAACTATGGCTACACCTTC. Translating gives CASSQAQGRNNYGYTF.

The gene calls are TRBV5-1 and TRBJ2-4; TRBD1 agrees at 7 bases. V lost 0 bases to trimming and J lost 8 bases; unmatched junction nucleotides: 5. The CDR3 extends over 14 amino acids. CDR1 is SGHRS, CDR2 YFSETQ, per germline. The DNA of the CDR3 is TGCGCCAGCAGCTTGGAAGACAGGGCTGACATTCAGTACTTC. This codes for CASSLEDRADIQYF.

The V call is TRBV7-3, the J call TRBJ1-1; 8 nucleotides match TRBD1. V shed 4 bases, J shed 3 bases, and the junction held 7 bases outside the gene matches. The length of the CDR3 is 15 residues. The germline V gene has CDR1 SGHTA and CDR2 FQGTGA. CDR3 sequence: CASSSGQGLDTEAFF. In nucleotides, the CDR3 is TGTGCCAGCAGCTCCGGACAGGGCCTGGACACTGAAGCTTTCTTT.

The chain couples TRBV20-1 to TRBJ2-6; TRBD1 matches at 7 bases. The trim removed 5 bases at V and 0 bases at J, leaving 7 bases unmatched. The CDR3 totals 16 residues. Per the germline V gene, CDR1 is DFQATT and CDR2 is SNEGSKA (reference sequence). The CDR3 DNA sequence: TGCAGTGCTTCCGACAGGGCTAGCTCTGGGGCCAACGTCCTGACTTTC. Protein sequence: CSASDRASSGANVLTF.

The chain uses TRBV9 and TRBJ2-2; D may correspond to TRBD1 or TRBD2 (5 bases each). The ends were cut back, 6 bases at V and 6 bases at J, with 9 bases in the middle. Germline V gives CDR1 SGDLS, CDR2 YYNGEE. This CDR3 is 12 amino acids long. DNA of the CDR3: TGTGCCAGCAAGGGGACGGCCGGGGAGCTGTTTTTT. It encodes CASKGTAGELFF. The full variable domain, completed using reference TRBV9 and TRBJ2-2, is DSGVTQTPKHLITATGQRVTLRCSPRSGDLSVYWYQQSLDQGLQFLIQYYNGEERAKGNILERFSAQQFPDLHSELNLSSLELGDSALYFCASKGTAGELFFGEGSRLTVL.

This chain connects TRBV6-5 to TRBJ2-1; possible D gene TRBD2, 6 bases. Trimming left V 0 bases short and J 1 base short, with 13 bases between. The germline CDR1 and CDR2 sequences are MNHEY and SVGAGI. The CDR3 consists of 17 residues. CDR3 DNA sequence: TGTGCCAGCAGTTACTCGCGGGGTGGGGTTTCCTACAATGAGCAGTTCTTC. Protein: CASSYSRGGVSYNEQFF.

The J gene is TRBJ1-1, the V gene TRBV4-1, with unresolved D. The CDR3 has 14 residues. Germline V gene data show CDR1 as MGHRA and CDR2 as YSYEKL. V lost 4 bases and J lost 1, with 10 bases in between. The CDR3 loop is CASSPSEGNTEAFF. For the CDR3, the DNA is TGCGCCAGCAGCCCGAGCGAGGGGAACACTGAAGCTTTCTTT.

V gene TRBV20-1 combines with J gene TRBJ2-1; D perhaps matches TRBD2 (5 bases). This CDR3 spans 13 amino acids. The V gene's germline CDR1 is DFQATT and CDR2 SNEGSKA (reference sequence). The V and J ends lost 0 bases and 8 bases respectively, with 11 bases between them. The CDR3 DNA sequence: TGCAGTGCTAGAGATCGGGTTAGCGATGAGCAGTTCTTC. The encoded protein is CSARDRVSDEQFF.